The 14 T cell receptor beta chains in this list originate from one sample, sequenced in a study of blood T cell repertoires in COVID-19. Sequencing used immunoSEQ multiplex PCR; TCRdb keeps in-frame clones, though not all of them. The repertoire holds about 100,000 clones, with around four fifths as singletons. Sequences were obtained from peripheral blood. The receptors shown here come from a man aged 45-60 years with active or convalescent COVID-19.

This rearrangement joins TRBV2 to TRBJ2-3; 7 positions match TRBD1. Trimming cost V 7 bases and J 0 bases; bases outside gene matches: 7. The CDR3 is made up of 15 amino acids. Germline V gene data show CDR1 as SNHLY and CDR2 as FYNNEI. CDR3 loop: CASTRQGPSTDTQYF. The CDR3 nucleotides read TGTGCCAGCACCCGACAGGGACCCAGCACAGATACGCAGTATTTT.

The gene calls are TRBV5-1 and TRBJ1-1; TRBD1 is a possible D gene (5 bases). The CDR3 is 14 residues long. The ends were cut back, 4 bases at V and 2 bases at J, with 12 bases in the middle. Germline V gene lookup returns CDR1 SGHRS and CDR2 YFSETQ. The CDR3 nucleotides read TGCGCCAGCAGCCAAGACAGCTCCAACACTGAAGCTTTCTTT. This translates into CASSQDSSNTEAFF.

This sequence joins TRBV21-1 and TRBJ1-3. TRBV21-1 is deemed a pseudogene. This CDR3 is built from 12 residues. CDR3 sequence (DNA): TGTGCCAGCGACTACGGGAGAAACACCATATATTTT. Its protein is CASDYGRNTIYF.

This chain uses TRBV19 with TRBJ2-1; 14 bases agree with TRBD2. Trimming at V came to 8 bases and at J to 7 bases, leaving 4 bases not matched to a gene. This CDR3 contains 14 residues. The germline V gene encodes CDR1 LNHDA and CDR2 SQIVND (reference sequence). The CDR3 sequence: CASGGLAGGNEQFF. The CDR3 DNA reads as TGTGCCAGTGGAGGACTAGCGGGAGGTAATGAGCAGTTCTTC.

Only one count was recorded for this clone. V gene TRBV7-8 combines with J gene TRBJ2-7, with 10 bases aligning to TRBD2. The V gene end was trimmed by 1 base and the J gene end by 4 bases; junction bases not matched to a gene: 4. Germline CDR1 reads SGHVS; CDR2 reads FQNEAQ. CDR3 length: 15 residues. CDR3 DNA: TGTGCCAGCAGCTTAGTGGCTAGCGGGGGTTACGAGCAGTACTTC. This translates into CASSLVASGGYEQYF.

The chain is built from TRBV6-5 and TRBJ2-7, with TRBD2 matching 12 bases. The J segment lost 6 bases and the V segment lost 5 bases, leaving 8 bases of the junction unmatched. Germline V CDR1 and CDR2: MNHEY, SVGAGI. This CDR3 is built from 15 residues. The CDR3 DNA is TGTGCCAGCAGTCGAGGACTAGCGGGAAATTCCGAGCAGTACTTC. Protein product: CASSRGLAGNSEQYF.

The gene calls are TRBV5-8 and TRBJ1-5, with a possible D match to TRBD1 (5 bases). V lost 1 base to trimming and J lost 0 bases, with 8 bases between them. The CDR3 runs to 15 residues. The germline gives CDR1 SGHTS, CDR2 YDEGEE. The CDR3 nucleotides are TGTGCCAGCAGCTTGCTCAGGGTTAGCAATCAGCCCCAGCATTTT. It encodes CASSLLRVSNQPQHF.

The chain combines TRBV11-3 with TRBJ2-1; possible D gene TRBD1, 5 bases. Trimming left V 0 bases short and J 8 bases short, with 20 bases between. Germline V gives CDR1 SGHNT, CDR2 YENEEA. The CDR3 runs to 17 residues. The CDR3 region is CASSLEGLRVVGDEQFF. In nucleotides, the CDR3 is TGTGCCAGCAGCTTAGAGGGGCTTAGGGTAGTTGGGGATGAGCAGTTCTTC.

The CDR3 loop is CASSESRGTGNSPLHF. The DNA of the CDR3 is TGTGCCAGCAGCGAGTCGAGGGGGACAGGGAATTCACCCCTCCACTTT. V and J are TRBV9 and TRBJ1-6, with 9 bases identical to TRBD1. The trim removed 3 bases at V and 7 bases at J, leaving 8 bases unmatched. The CDR3 has 16 amino acids. CDR1 and CDR2 from the germline V gene are SGDLS and YYNGEE. Drawing the rest from reference TRBV9 and TRBJ1-6, the complete variable domain is DSGVTQTPKHLITATGQRVTLRCSPRSGDLSVYWYQQSLDQGLQFLIQYYNGEERAKGNILERFSAQQFPDLHSELNLSSLELGDSALYFCASSESRGTGNSPLHFGNGTRLTVT.

This sequence joins TRBV29-1 and TRBJ1-3; D is uncertain. Per germline, CDR1 SQVTM and CDR2 ANQGSEA. The CDR3 consists of 15 residues. V dropped 2 bases and J dropped 3 bases, with 14 bases sitting between them. The CDR3 region is CSVEIRGESGNTIYF. The CDR3 coding sequence is TGCAGCGTTGAAATCCGGGGTGAGAGTGGAAACACCATATATTTT.

The CDR3 coding sequence is TGTGCCAGTAATCGGGAGGTCGTGAGCAATGAGCAGTTCTTC. It codes for CASNREVVSNEQFF. This chain uses TRBV6-5 with TRBJ2-1, with TRBD2 identical over 7 bases. The germline gives CDR1 MNHEY, CDR2 SVGAGI. The J segment lost 6 bases and the V segment lost 9 bases, leaving 11 bases of the junction unmatched. The CDR3 runs 14 residues.

The chain recombines TRBV6-1 with TRBJ2-1; D is perhaps TRBD2 (7 bases). CDR3 length equals 19 residues. V was shortened by 0 bases and J by 1 base, with 19 bases between the two germline ends. Per the germline V gene, CDR1 is MNHNS and CDR2 is SASEGT. The CDR3 nucleotides are TGTGCCAGCAGTGAAGCGGTATTGGGGGGGCGCGGGTCCTACAATGAGCAGTTCTTC. Translation gives CASSEAVLGGRGSYNEQFF.

This clone has more than one count but fewer than ten. The rearrangement joins TRBV19 to TRBJ1-3; D may be TRBD1 (6 bases). Germline V gives CDR1 LNHDA, CDR2 SQIVND (reference sequence). The length of the CDR3 is 13 residues. V was pared by 5 bases and J by 4 bases, with 9 bases between. CDR3 residues: CASSRDRGNTIYF. The CDR3 nucleotides are TGTGCCAGTAGTCGCGACAGGGGAAACACCATATATTTT.

This chain uses TRBV21-1 with TRBJ2-5; TRBD2, the table's D call, lacks a check against the DNA. TRBV21-1 is a known pseudogene. The CDR3 is 17 amino acids. CDR3 nucleotide sequence: TGTGCCAGCAGCAAGGATATGATAGCGGGATTACAAGAGACCCAGTACTTC. Protein: CASSKDMIAGLQETQYF.